This passage covers 31 T cell receptor beta chains from one sample sequenced in a study of cytomegalovirus exposure and HLA in healthy donors. This PCR relied on a set of 60 Vbeta primers and 13 Jbeta primers. TCRdb keeps only in-frame clones here, not all; method: immunoSEQ multiplex PCR. This sample has 150,000 to 200,000 clones, with around three quarters found just once. Material for sequencing was PBMCs. The origin of the receptors is a man aged 35 to 55 in good health and CMV-seropositive.

The V gene is TRBV19, the J gene TRBJ1-1; no reliable D call. Trimming removed 1 base at V and 5 bases at J, with 14 bases between. Germline CDR1 LNHDA, CDR2 SQIVND (reference sequence). The length of the CDR3 is 15 residues. The DNA for the CDR3 is TGTGCCAGTAGTATAGGCAGTTCTAGTCGGACTGAAGCTTTCTTT. It is translated as CASSIGSSSRTEAFF.

A single count supports this clone. This sequence joins TRBV2 and TRBJ1-4; 9 bases are shared with TRBD1. Germline CDR1 reads SNHLY; CDR2 reads FYNNEI. This CDR3 region has 15 residues. With 8 bases clipped from V and 8 bases from J, the junction kept 12 bases outside the gene matches. CDR3 coding DNA: TGTGCCAGCGGAAGGACAGGGGTCGAAAAAGAAAAACTGTTTTTT. Its protein is CASGRTGVEKEKLFF.

This clone was counted only a few times. The rearrangement joins TRBV7-2 to TRBJ1-6; 8 positions match TRBD1. Trimming took 5 bases from V and 3 from J; bases not matched to a gene: 3. Germline CDR1 SGHTA, CDR2 FQGNSA. The CDR3 has 15 amino acids. CDR3 sequence reads: CASSAGQGYNSPLHF. The CDR3 nucleotides read TGTGCCAGCAGCGCCGGACAGGGCTATAATTCACCCCTCCACTTT.

The V gene is TRBV29-1, the J gene TRBJ2-3, with unresolved D. The CDR3 totals 12 residues. CDR1 and CDR2 from the germline V gene are SQVTM and ANQGSEA. V dropped 4 bases and J dropped 6 bases, with 11 bases sitting between them. CDR3 DNA sequence: TGCAGCGTTGTCTCCCTAGAGGATACGCAGTATTTT. Encoded protein: CSVVSLEDTQYF.

CDR3 in DNA: TGTGCCAGCAGACCTCAGGGACAGGTTTACGAGCAGTACTTC. This sequence encodes CASRPQGQVYEQYF. This sequence joins TRBV6-5 and TRBJ2-7; 8 nucleotides agree with TRBD1. The germline gives CDR1 MNHEY, CDR2 SVGAGI. The V segment lost 6 bases and the J segment 4 bases; nucleotides outside the gene matches: 8. The CDR3 covers 14 residues.

The chain recombines TRBV19 with TRBJ1-2; D gene unclear. The length of the CDR3 is 14 residues. V was cut by 5 bases and J by 7 bases, with 17 bases left in between. The germline gives CDR1 LNHDA, CDR2 SQIVND (reference sequence). The CDR3 DNA is TGTGCCAGTAGTGTCGGACCGATGGAGGGTGGCTACACCTTC. Translating gives CASSVGPMEGGYTF.

The chain links TRBV6-4 to TRBJ1-1, with D uncertain. The CDR3 sequence is 14 residues long. CDR1 and CDR2 from the germline V gene are MRHNA and SNTAGT. V was clipped by 3 bases and J by 5 bases, with 13 bases between them. CDR3 sequence (DNA): TGTGCCAGCAGTGATGCAGGCGGAGGTACTGAAGCTTTCTTT. It specifies CASSDAGGGTEAFF.

The genes are TRBV30 and TRBJ2-7, with D perhaps TRBD1 (6 bases). Looked up from germline, CDR1 is GTSNPN and CDR2 is SVGIG (reference sequence). The CDR3 contains 13 residues. The V end was cut by 3 bases, the J end by 6 bases, with 15 bases between. CDR3 bases: TGTGCCTGGAGAAAGGCAGGGGACGGCGAGCAGTACTTC. This sequence encodes CAWRKAGDGEQYF.

The rearrangement joins TRBV7-8 to TRBJ1-4, with D maybe TRBD1 (5 bases). CDR1 and CDR2 from the germline V gene are SGHVS and FQNEAQ. The germline V and J ends were trimmed by 4 bases and 5 bases, with 17 bases remaining between them. The CDR3 has 16 amino acids. CDR3 nucleotide sequence: TGTGCCAGCAGCTATCGGGCCGGAAGGGGAAATGAAAAACTGTTTTTT. It encodes CASSYRAGRGNEKLFF.

This chain connects TRBV5-1 to TRBJ1-1; 7 nucleotides line up with TRBD1. The germline gives CDR1 SGHRS, CDR2 YFSETQ. With 4 bases clipped from V and 7 bases from J, the junction kept 13 bases outside the gene matches. The CDR3 extends over 15 amino acids. The CDR3 loop reads CASSPQSGQGGEAFF. In DNA form, the CDR3 reads TGCGCCAGCAGCCCCCAGAGCGGGCAGGGGGGTGAAGCTTTCTTT.

This clone came up once. This chain connects TRBV6-6 to TRBJ1-2; the match to TRBD1 covers 9 bases. The CDR3 extends over 15 amino acids. V lost 8 bases to trimming and J lost 4 bases; unmatched junction nucleotides: 11. Germline V gene data show CDR1 as MNHNY and CDR2 as SVGAGI (reference sequence). Here the CDR3 reads CASGQGILEVYGYTF. The CDR3 DNA follows: TGTGCCAGCGGACAGGGGATTCTAGAGGTCTATGGCTACACCTTC.

The rearrangement uses TRBV6-5 and TRBJ1-5; unclear D gene. Germline lookup yields CDR1 MNHEY and CDR2 SVGAGI. V was cut by 5 bases and J by 0 bases, with 11 bases left in between. The CDR3 covers 15 residues. CDR3 residues: CASSAAGNSNQPQHF. The CDR3 DNA reads as TGTGCCAGCAGTGCGGCGGGGAATAGCAATCAGCCCCAGCATTTT.

The CDR3 DNA follows: TGTGCCAGCAGTGGACAGGGGGAGCAGTTCTTC. Translated: CASSGQGEQFF. This chain uses TRBV6-6 with TRBJ2-1, with 9 bases aligning to TRBD1. The V segment lost 5 bases and the J segment 10 bases; nucleotides outside the gene matches: 0. Germline CDR1 reads MNHNY; CDR2 reads SVGAGI (reference sequence). The CDR3 is 11 residues long.

The chain recombines TRBV7-2 with TRBJ2-2; no reliable D call. Per the germline V gene, CDR1 is SGHTA and CDR2 is FQGNSA. Trimming took 5 bases from V and 0 from J, leaving 7 bases between them. The length of the CDR3 is 14 residues. This chain's CDR3 is CASSPYTNTGELFF. The CDR3 DNA sequence: TGTGCCAGCAGCCCATACACGAACACCGGGGAGCTGTTTTTT.

The V call is TRBV7-2, the J call TRBJ2-7; D is uncertain. The germline V gene has CDR1 SGHTA and CDR2 FQGNSA. The length of the CDR3 is 13 residues. The V and J ends lost 1 base and 7 bases respectively, with 11 bases between them. For the CDR3, the DNA is TGTGCCAGCAGCTTAGAGCGATTCGGGGAGCAGTACTTC. Its translation: CASSLERFGEQYF. Complete variable domain (other parts from reference TRBV7-2 and TRBJ2-7): GAGVSQSPSNKVTEKGKDVELRCDPISGHTALYWYRQSLGQGLEFLIYFQGNSAPDKSGLPSDRFSAERTGGSVSTLTIQRTQQEDSAVYLCASSLERFGEQYFGPGTRLTVT.

The chain links TRBV30 to TRBJ1-4, with D unresolved. Germline CDR1 is GTSNPN and CDR2 is SVGIG (reference sequence). Trimming left V 3 bases short and J 6 bases short, with 11 bases between. This CDR3 has 13 amino acids. CDR3 nucleotides: TGTGCCTGGAGCCCGCCCGGGGATGAAAAACTGTTTTTT. Its translation is CAWSPPGDEKLFF.

This clone occurred a few times. The chain combines TRBV7-8 with TRBJ1-1; 8 bases are shared with TRBD1. Germline CDR1 is SGHVS and CDR2 is FQNEAQ. CDR3 size: 15 residues. J lost 0 bases, V lost 5 bases, and 5 bases had no gene match. CDR3 sequence: CASSPRGRMNTEAFF. The CDR3 DNA follows: TGTGCCAGCAGCCCCAGGGGGCGAATGAACACTGAAGCTTTCTTT. The variable domain in full, completed from reference TRBV7-8 and TRBJ1-1, reads GAGVSQSPRYKVAKRGQDVALRCDPISGHVSLFWYQQALGQGPEFLTYFQNEAQLDKSGLPSDRFFAERPEGSVSTLKIQRTQQEDSAVYLCASSPRGRMNTEAFFGQGTRLTVV.

The V call is TRBV9, the J call TRBJ1-3, with a tentative D call TRBD1 (6 bases). Trimming removed 3 bases from V and 0 bases from J, with 13 bases in between. The germline V gene encodes CDR1 SGDLS and CDR2 YYNGEE. CDR3 length: 16 residues. The CDR3 DNA reads TGTGCCAGCAGCGAGGGGGTTTGGGACTCTGGAAACACCATATATTTT. Its translation: CASSEGVWDSGNTIYF. The variable domain in full, with the rest retrieved from reference TRBV9 and TRBJ1-3, is DSGVTQTPKHLITATGQRVTLRCSPRSGDLSVYWYQQSLDQGLQFLIQYYNGEERAKGNILERFSAQQFPDLHSELNLSSLELGDSALYFCASSEGVWDSGNTIYFGEGSWLTVV.

The chain carries TRBV27 and TRBJ1-6; 8 bases map to TRBD1. Germline loops: CDR1 MNHEY, CDR2 SMNVEV (reference sequence). V gave up 8 bases and J gave up 10 bases; unmatched junction bases: 10. This CDR3 has 14 amino acids. The CDR3 loop is CASGGWGTGSPLHF. As DNA, the CDR3 is TGTGCCAGCGGGGGTTGGGGGACAGGCTCACCCCTCCACTTT.

This rearrangement joins TRBV5-1 to TRBJ1-1; D is unresolved. From germline, CDR1 is SGHRS and CDR2 YFSETQ. The CDR3 totals 14 residues. V lost 1 base, J lost 5 bases, and 12 bases lay in between. The DNA for the CDR3 is TGCGCCAGCAGCTTGATTGACGGGGAAACTGAAGCTTTCTTT. It yields the protein CASSLIDGETEAFF.

The gene calls are TRBV5-4 and TRBJ1-3; D is uncertain. The CDR3 runs to 17 residues. Deletions cut 1 base from V and 0 bases from J, with 14 bases between. Germline V gene data show CDR1 as SGHNT and CDR2 as YYREEE (reference sequence). CDR3 residues: CASSLRTMTSSGNTIYF. The CDR3 DNA sequence: TGTGCCAGCAGCTTGAGAACGATGACTAGCTCTGGAAACACCATATATTTT.

The rearrangement links TRBV29-1 to TRBJ2-7, with D possibly being TRBD1 (6 bases). The V end was cut by 7 bases, the J end by 5 bases, with 15 bases between. In germline, CDR1 is SQVTM, CDR2 ANQGSEA. The CDR3 spans 12 residues. This CDR3 reads CSAEDSLDEQYF. CDR3 coding DNA: TGCAGCGCTGAGGACAGTCTCGACGAGCAGTACTTC.

This clone turned up a few times. The rearrangement links TRBV9 to TRBJ2-1; TRBD2 aligns across 11 bases. The trim removed 4 bases at V and 6 bases at J, leaving 6 bases unmatched. The CDR3 covers 15 residues. The germline CDR1 and CDR2 sequences are SGDLS and YYNGEE. In nucleotides, the CDR3 is TGTGCCAGCAGCATTAGCGGGGGGGCCTTCAATGAGCAGTTCTTC. Translating it yields CASSISGGAFNEQFF. The entire variable domain, with the rest obtained from reference TRBV9 and TRBJ2-1, is as follows: DSGVTQTPKHLITATGQRVTLRCSPRSGDLSVYWYQQSLDQGLQFLIQYYNGEERAKGNILERFSAQQFPDLHSELNLSSLELGDSALYFCASSISGGAFNEQFFGPGTRLTVL.

The chain joins TRBV6-4 to TRBJ2-7; 12 bases fit TRBD1. CDR3 length: 14 residues. Germline-derived CDR1 and CDR2 are MRHNA and SNTAGT. After removal of 4 bases from V and 6 bases from J, the junction contained 4 bases not matched to a gene. The CDR3 spells CASSAGTGGAEQYF. For the CDR3, the DNA is TGTGCCAGCAGTGCCGGGACAGGGGGCGCCGAGCAGTACTTC.

This sequence joins TRBV19 and TRBJ1-3, with D perhaps TRBD1 (6 bases). Germline V CDR1 and CDR2: LNHDA, SQIVND (reference sequence). The CDR3 sequence is 16 residues long. V gave up 5 bases and J gave up 1 base, with 15 bases separating them. CDR3 nucleotide sequence: TGTGCCAGTAGTTCGGCAGGGGTTAAATCTGGAAACACCATATATTTT. This encodes CASSSAGVKSGNTIYF. The full variable domain, its missing parts supplied by reference TRBV19 and TRBJ1-3, is DGGITQSPKYLFRKEGQNVTLSCEQNLNHDAMYWYRQDPGQGLRLIYYSQIVNDFQKGDIAEGYSVSREKKESFPLTVTSAQKNPTAFYLCASSSAGVKSGNTIYFGEGSWLTVV.

The rearrangement joins TRBV6-6 to TRBJ2-1; 11 positions agree with TRBD1. V was clipped by 4 bases and J by 9 bases; unmatched bases: 2. CDR3 length: 13 residues. Per germline, CDR1 MNHNY and CDR2 SVGAGI (reference sequence). CDR3 DNA sequence: TGTGCCAGCAGTTGGACAGGGGGCACTGAGCAGTTCTTC. The encoded protein is CASSWTGGTEQFF.

DNA for the CDR3: TGTGCCAGCAGGACGGGGGTCGGCGGGACCAACAATGAGCAGTTCTTC. Translation gives CASRTGVGGTNNEQFF. The gene calls are TRBV5-4 and TRBJ2-1, with D tentatively TRBD2 (6 bases). There are 16 residues in the CDR3. The germline gives CDR1 SGHNT, CDR2 YYREEE (reference sequence). Trimming cost V 5 bases and J 5 bases, with 20 bases left between them.

The CDR3 sequence: CASSHLRTTLLNTGELFF. CDR3 nucleotide sequence: TGCGCCAGCAGCCATCTCCGCACTACACTACTTAACACCGGGGAGCTGTTTTTT. The rearrangement joins TRBV4-3 to TRBJ2-2; D gene uncertain. The CDR3 contains 18 residues. CDR1 and CDR2 from the germline V gene are LGHNA and YSLEER. Trimming cost V 3 bases and J 2 bases, with 19 bases left between them.

The rearrangement joins TRBV6-6 to TRBJ1-6; 9 bases are shared with TRBD1. The germline V gene has CDR1 MNHNY and CDR2 SVGAGI (reference sequence). Trimming at V came to 1 base and at J to 9 bases, leaving 4 bases not matched to a gene. The CDR3 consists of 15 residues. The CDR3 region is CASSYLGTGSSPLHF. CDR3 coding DNA: TGTGCCAGCAGTTACTTGGGGACAGGGAGTTCACCCCTCCACTTT.

The rearrangement uses TRBV5-1 and TRBJ2-1; TRBD1 matches 9 bases. Trimming took 1 base from V and 7 from J; bases not matched to a gene: 9. Germline CDR1 is SGHRS and CDR2 is YFSETQ. The CDR3 contains 16 residues. CDR3 in amino acids: CASSLWAGQGFNEQFF. CDR3 DNA: TGCGCCAGCAGCTTGTGGGCGGGACAGGGTTTTAATGAGCAGTTCTTC. Together with reference TRBV5-1 and TRBJ2-1, the CDR3 gives the full variable domain: KAGVTQTPRYLIKTRGQQVTLSCSPISGHRSVSWYQQTPGQGLQFLFEYFSETQRNKGNFPGRFSGRQFSNSRSEMNVSTLELGDSALYLCASSLWAGQGFNEQFFGPGTRLTVL.

This clone was seen only a few times. V and J are TRBV27 and TRBJ2-1; maybe TRBD2 (5 bases). V was shortened by 4 bases and J by 5 bases, with 9 bases between the two germline ends. The CDR3 extends over 13 amino acids. The germline V gene encodes CDR1 MNHEY and CDR2 SMNVEV (reference sequence). CDR3 coding DNA: TGTGCCAGCAGTTGGACTCTACACAATGAGCAGTTCTTC. It encodes CASSWTLHNEQFF.